This entry features one T cell receptor (beta chain) sequence. Antigen: not known. Generated by immunoSEQ multiplex PCR, the TCRdb table keeps only in-frame clones and is missing some. In the table there are fewer than 65,000 clones, 80% to 90% of which are singletons. Patients all relapsed after autologous stem cell transplantation, and there was variation in brentuximab vedotin exposure. Complete response, partial response or progressive disease were the best responses. The sample is drawn from a study of PD-1 blockade in classical Hodgkin lymphoma. Study-level points and caveats: Underlying causes for the observed repertoire differences were not defined, possibly disease activity or prior therapy. Among the patients, those starting nivolumab under 1 year after ASCT were excluded. The study found that TCR diversity rose significantly by C4D1 in CD4+ but not CD8+ cells.

Germline V lookup: CDR1 SGHTS, CDR2 YDEGEE. The CDR3 sequence is 20 residues long. The sample here was peripheral blood mononuclear cells (PBMCs), taken at baseline. This clonotype was obtained from a human donor with classical Hodgkin lymphoma. The chain uses TRBV5-8 and TRBJ2-5; 10 positions agree with TRBD2. The end of the DNA aligns better with TRBJ2-7, so the J call may be wrong. In DNA, the CDR3 is TGTGCCAGCAGCCCCGGGGGGGGGCTAGCGGGGGTCCGGAGCTCCTACGAGCAGTACTTC. Protein sequence: CASSPGGGLAGVRSSYEQYF.